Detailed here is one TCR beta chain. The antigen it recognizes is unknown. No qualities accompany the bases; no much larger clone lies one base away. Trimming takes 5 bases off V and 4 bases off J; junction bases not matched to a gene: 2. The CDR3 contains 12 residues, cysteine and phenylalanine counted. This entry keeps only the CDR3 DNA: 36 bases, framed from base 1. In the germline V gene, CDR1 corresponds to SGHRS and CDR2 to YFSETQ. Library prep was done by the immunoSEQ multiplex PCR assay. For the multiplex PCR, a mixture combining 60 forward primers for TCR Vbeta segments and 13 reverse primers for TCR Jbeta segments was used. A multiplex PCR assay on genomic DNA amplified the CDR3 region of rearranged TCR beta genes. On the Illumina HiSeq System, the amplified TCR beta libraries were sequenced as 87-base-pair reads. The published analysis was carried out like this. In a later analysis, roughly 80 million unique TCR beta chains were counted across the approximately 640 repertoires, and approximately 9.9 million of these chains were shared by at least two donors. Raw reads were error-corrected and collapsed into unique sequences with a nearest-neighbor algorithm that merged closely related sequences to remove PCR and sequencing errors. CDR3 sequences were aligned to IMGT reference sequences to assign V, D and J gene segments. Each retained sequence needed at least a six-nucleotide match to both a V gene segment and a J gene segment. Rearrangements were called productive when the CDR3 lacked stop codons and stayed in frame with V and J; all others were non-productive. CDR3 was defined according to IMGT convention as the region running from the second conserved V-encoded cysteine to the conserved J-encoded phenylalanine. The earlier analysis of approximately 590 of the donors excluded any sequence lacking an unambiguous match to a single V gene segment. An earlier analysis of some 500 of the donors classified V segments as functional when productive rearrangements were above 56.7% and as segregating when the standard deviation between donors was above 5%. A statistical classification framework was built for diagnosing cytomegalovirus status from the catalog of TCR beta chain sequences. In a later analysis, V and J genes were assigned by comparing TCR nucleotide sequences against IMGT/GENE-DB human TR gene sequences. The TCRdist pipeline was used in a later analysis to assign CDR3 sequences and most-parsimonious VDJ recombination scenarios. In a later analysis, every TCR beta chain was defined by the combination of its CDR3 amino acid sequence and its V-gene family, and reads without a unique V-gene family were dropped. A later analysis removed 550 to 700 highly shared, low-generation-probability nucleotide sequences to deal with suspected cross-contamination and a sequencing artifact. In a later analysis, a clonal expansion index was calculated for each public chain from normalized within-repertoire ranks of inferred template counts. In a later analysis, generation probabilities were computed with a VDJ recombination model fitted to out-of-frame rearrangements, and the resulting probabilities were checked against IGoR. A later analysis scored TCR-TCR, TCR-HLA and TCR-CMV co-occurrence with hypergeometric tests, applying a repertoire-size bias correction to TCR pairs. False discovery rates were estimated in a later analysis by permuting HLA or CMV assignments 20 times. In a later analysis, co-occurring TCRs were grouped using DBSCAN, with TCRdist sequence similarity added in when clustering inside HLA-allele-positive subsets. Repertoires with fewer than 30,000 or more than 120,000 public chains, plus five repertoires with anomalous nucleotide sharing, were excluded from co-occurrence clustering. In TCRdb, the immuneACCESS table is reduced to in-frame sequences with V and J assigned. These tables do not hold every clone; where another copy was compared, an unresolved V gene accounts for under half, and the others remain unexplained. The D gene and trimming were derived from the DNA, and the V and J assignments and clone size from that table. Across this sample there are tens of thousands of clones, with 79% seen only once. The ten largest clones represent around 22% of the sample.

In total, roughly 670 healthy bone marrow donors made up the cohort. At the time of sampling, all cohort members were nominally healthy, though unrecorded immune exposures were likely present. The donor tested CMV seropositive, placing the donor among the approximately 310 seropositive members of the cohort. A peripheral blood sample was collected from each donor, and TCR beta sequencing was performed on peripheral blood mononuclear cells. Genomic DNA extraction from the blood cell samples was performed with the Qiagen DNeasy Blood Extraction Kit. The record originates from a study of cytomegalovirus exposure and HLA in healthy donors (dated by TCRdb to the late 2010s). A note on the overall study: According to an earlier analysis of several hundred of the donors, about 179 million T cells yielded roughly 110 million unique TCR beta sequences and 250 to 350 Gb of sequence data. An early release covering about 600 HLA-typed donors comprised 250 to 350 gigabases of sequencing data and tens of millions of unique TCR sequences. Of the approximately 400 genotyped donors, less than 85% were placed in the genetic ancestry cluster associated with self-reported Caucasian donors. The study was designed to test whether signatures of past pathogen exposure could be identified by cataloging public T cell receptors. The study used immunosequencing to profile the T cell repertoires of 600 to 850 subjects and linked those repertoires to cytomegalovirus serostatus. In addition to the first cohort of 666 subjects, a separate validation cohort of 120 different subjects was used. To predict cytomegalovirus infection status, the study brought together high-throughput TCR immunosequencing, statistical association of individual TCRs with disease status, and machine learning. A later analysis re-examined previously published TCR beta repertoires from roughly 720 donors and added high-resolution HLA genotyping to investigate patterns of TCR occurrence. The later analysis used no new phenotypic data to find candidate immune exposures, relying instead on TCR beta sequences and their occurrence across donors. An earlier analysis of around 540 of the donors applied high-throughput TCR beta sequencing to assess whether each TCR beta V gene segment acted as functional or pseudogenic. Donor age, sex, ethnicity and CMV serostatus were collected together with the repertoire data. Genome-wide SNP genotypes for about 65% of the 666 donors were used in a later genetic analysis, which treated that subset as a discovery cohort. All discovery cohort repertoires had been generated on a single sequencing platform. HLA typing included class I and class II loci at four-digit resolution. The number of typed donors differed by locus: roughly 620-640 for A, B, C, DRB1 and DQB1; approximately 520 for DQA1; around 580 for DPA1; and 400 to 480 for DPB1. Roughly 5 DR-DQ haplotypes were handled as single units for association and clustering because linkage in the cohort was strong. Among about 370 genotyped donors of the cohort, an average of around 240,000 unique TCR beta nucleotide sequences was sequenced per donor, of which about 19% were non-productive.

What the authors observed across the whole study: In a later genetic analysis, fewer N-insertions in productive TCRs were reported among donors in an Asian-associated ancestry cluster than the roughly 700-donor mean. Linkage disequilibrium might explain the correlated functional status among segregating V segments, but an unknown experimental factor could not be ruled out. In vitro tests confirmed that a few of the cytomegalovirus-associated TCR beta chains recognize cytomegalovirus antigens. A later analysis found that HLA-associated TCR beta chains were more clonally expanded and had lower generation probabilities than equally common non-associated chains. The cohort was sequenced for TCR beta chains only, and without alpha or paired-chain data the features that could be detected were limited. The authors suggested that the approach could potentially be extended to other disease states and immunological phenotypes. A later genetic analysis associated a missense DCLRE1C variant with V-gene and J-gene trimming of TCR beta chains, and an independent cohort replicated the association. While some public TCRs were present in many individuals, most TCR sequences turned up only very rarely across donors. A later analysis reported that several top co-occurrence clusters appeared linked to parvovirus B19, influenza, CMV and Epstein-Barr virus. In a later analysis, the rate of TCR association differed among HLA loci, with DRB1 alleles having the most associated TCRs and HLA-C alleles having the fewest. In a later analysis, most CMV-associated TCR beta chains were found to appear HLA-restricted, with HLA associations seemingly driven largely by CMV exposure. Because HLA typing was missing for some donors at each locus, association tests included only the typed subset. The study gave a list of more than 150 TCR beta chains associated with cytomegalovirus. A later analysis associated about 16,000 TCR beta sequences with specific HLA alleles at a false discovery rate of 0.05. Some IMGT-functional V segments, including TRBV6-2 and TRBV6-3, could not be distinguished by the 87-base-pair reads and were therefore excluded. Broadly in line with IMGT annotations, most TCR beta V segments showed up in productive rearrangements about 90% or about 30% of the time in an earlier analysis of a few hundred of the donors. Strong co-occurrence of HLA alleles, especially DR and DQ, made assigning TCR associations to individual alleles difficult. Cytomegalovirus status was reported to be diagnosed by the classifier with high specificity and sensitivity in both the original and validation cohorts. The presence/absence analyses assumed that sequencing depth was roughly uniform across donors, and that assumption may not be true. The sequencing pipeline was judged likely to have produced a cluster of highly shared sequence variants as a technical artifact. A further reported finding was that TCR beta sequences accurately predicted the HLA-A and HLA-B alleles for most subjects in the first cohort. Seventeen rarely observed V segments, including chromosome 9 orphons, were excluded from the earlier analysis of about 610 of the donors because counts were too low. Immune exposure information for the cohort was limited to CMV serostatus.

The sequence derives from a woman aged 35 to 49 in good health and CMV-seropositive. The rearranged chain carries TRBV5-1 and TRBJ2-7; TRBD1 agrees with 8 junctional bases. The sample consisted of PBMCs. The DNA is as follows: TGCGCCAGCAGTCGGACAGGGTACGAGCAGTACTTC. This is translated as CASSRTGYEQYF.